The 21 T cell receptor beta chains below come from one sample, sequenced in a study of blood T cells in healthy people across ages. A J-beta primer mix and a sample-barcoded 5' primer were used in a second PCR of roughly 6 to 11 cycles. One entry per CDR3 protein, called by TCRdb with MiXCR from the 5' RACE reads. Of around 1,700,000 distinct CDR3 sequences in the sample, 28% were seen once. Material for sequencing was blood. These receptors originate from a woman under 40 in good health.

This clonotype was observed a few times. The CDR3: CASSLTAGSQETQYF. DNA of the CDR3: TGTGCCAGCAGCTTAACGGCAGGGTCCCAAGAGACCCAGTACTTC. This chain uses TRBV7-3 with TRBJ2-5; the D gene is possibly TRBD1 (5 bases). V was cut by 0 bases and J by 1 base, with 9 bases left in between. Looked up from germline, CDR1 is SGHTA and CDR2 is FQGTGA. This CDR3 spans 15 amino acids.

The rearrangement uses TRBV12-3 or TRBV12-4 and TRBJ2-1, with a weak D call TRBD2 (6 bases). The ends were cut back, 6 bases at V and 7 bases at J, with 16 bases in the middle. This CDR3 region has 14 residues. The CDR3 sequence is CASSLKVRGNEQFF. In DNA form, the CDR3 reads TGTGCCAGCAGCCTCAAGGTTCGGGGGAATGAGCAGTTCTTC.

This clonotype was counted a few times. Mismatch with germline at one junction end may stem from a read error. The rearrangement links TRBV10-3 to TRBJ2-5, with a tentative D call TRBD1 (6 bases). Germline CDR1 is ENHRY and CDR2 is SYGVKD. This CDR3 is 14 amino acids long. CDR3 coding DNA: TGTGCCATCAGGGAGTTCGGACAGTACCAGACCCAGTACTTC. Translation: CAIREFGQYQTQYF.

The V gene is TRBV29-1, the J gene TRBJ1-2, with TRBD1 matching over 9 bases. CDR1 is SQVTM, CDR2 ANQGSEA, per germline. The V segment lost 7 bases and the J segment 8 bases; nucleotides outside the gene matches: 5. This CDR3 contains 11 residues. This CDR3 is CSGGQGEGYTF. The CDR3, as DNA: TGCAGCGGGGGACAGGGTGAAGGCTACACCTTC.

This clonotype appeared a few times. One end of the junction varies from germline; a read error may be responsible. This rearrangement joins TRBV12-3 or TRBV12-4 to TRBJ1-6, with D uncertain. This CDR3 contains 13 residues. CDR3 DNA sequence: TGTGCCAGCAATTTACAGACGAATTCACCCCTCCACTTT. Amino acids: CASNLQTNSPLHF.

This clonotype was seen only a few times. The chain employs TRBV20-1 and TRBJ2-5; D gene ambiguous. The V end lost 5 bases, the J end lost 3 bases, and 16 bases lay between the germline ends. Germline V CDR1 and CDR2: DFQATT, SNEGSKA (reference sequence). This CDR3 is 14 amino acids long. DNA for the CDR3: TGCAGTGCTCCCTCTACGGCCTCGGAAGAGACCCAGTACTTC. Translating gives CSAPSTASEETQYF.

The J gene is TRBJ2-5, the V gene TRBV7-3; 8 bases fit TRBD1. Germline assignment: CDR1 SGHTA and CDR2 FQGTGA. This CDR3 has 16 residues. With V trimmed by 2 bases and J by 4 bases, 9 bases remained unmatched. CDR3 amino acids: CASSLGGQGARETQYF. In nucleotides, the CDR3 is TGTGCCAGCAGCTTAGGGGGGCAGGGGGCCCGAGAGACCCAGTACTTC.

This clonotype occurred many times. The V and J genes are TRBV7-2 and TRBJ2-7; TRBD2 aligns across 7 bases. J gave up 3 bases and V 0 bases, and 5 bases lay outside the gene matches. Looked up from germline, CDR1 is SGHTA and CDR2 is FQGNSA. This CDR3 has 15 residues. This chain's CDR3 is CASSLAPRGYYEQYF. As DNA, the CDR3 is TGTGCCAGCAGCTTAGCGCCGCGGGGGTACTACGAGCAGTACTTC.

This rearrangement joins TRBV25-1 to TRBJ2-5, with D possibly being TRBD1 or TRBD2 (7 bases each). Germline V CDR1 and CDR2: MGHDK, SYGVNS. This CDR3 region has 15 residues. Trimming took 2 bases from V and 3 from J, leaving 13 bases between them. The CDR3 DNA follows: TGTGCCAGCAGTGAACCGACAGGGACTAAAGAGACCCAGTACTTC. It codes for CASSEPTGTKETQYF.

This clonotype was seen ten or more times. This chain uses TRBV18 with TRBJ2-1; TRBD2 matches at 7 bases. Germline V lookup: CDR1 KGHSH, CDR2 LQKENI. The CDR3 covers 13 residues. V lost 0 bases to trimming and J lost 15 bases; unmatched junction nucleotides: 8. In nucleotides, the CDR3 is TGTGCCAGCTCACCACCCCCTAGCGGCCTGACGTTCTTC. Translating it yields CASSPPPSGLTFF.

This clonotype occurred a few times. As DNA, the CDR3 is TGCAGTGCTTCCGGGACAGGGGATTTCTACGAGCAGTACTTC. Translating gives CSASGTGDFYEQYF. V usage is TRBV20-1 and J usage is TRBJ2-5; TRBD1 matches 10 bases. The DNA end is a closer match to TRBJ2-7, so the J assignment may be wrong. Germline V gene data show CDR1 as DFQATT and CDR2 as SNEGSKA (reference sequence). The CDR3 covers 14 residues.

This clonotype came up many times. A junction end diverges from the germline sequence, so it may reflect a read error. The J gene is TRBJ2-7, the V gene TRBV5-1, with D tentatively TRBD2 (5 bases). Germline loops: CDR1 SGHRS, CDR2 YFSETQ. The CDR3 consists of 14 residues. Here the CDR3 reads CASSLGSGPYEQYF. The CDR3, as DNA: TGTGCCAGCAGCCTAGGAAGCGGACCCTACGAGCAGTACTTC.

This clonotype came up a few times. This chain links TRBV20-1 with TRBJ2-1; D call uncertain. Germline CDR1 is DFQATT and CDR2 is SNEGSKA (reference sequence). Trimming took 5 bases from V and 4 from J, leaving 9 bases between them. This CDR3 has 12 residues. DNA for the CDR3: TGCAGTGCTGATGGCAGTTACAATGAGCAGTTCTTC. Protein sequence: CSADGSYNEQFF.

This clonotype has just a few counts. The chain carries TRBV11-2 and TRBJ2-1, with 10 bases identical to TRBD2. This CDR3 region has 16 residues. The germline V gene has CDR1 SGHAT and CDR2 FQNNGV. V lost 4 bases and J lost 4; bases outside the gene matches: 7. CDR3 nucleotide sequence: TGTGCCAGCAGCTCCATTCTAGCGGGAGCATACAATGAGCAGTTCTTC. Translation: CASSSILAGAYNEQFF.

This clonotype was observed many times. The J gene is TRBJ2-3, the V gene TRBV9; D remains unclear. The CDR3 loop spans 13 amino acids. Germline values: CDR1 SGDLS, CDR2 YYNGEE. The V end was cut by 4 bases, the J end by 2 bases, with 8 bases between. The CDR3 protein is CASSLPPTDTQYF. CDR3 DNA: TGTGCCAGCAGCCTTCCCCCCACAGATACGCAGTATTTT.

In its sample, this clonotype was seen many times. Here the CDR3 reads CASSVAGGGKNIQYF. In DNA form, the CDR3 reads TGTGCCAGCAGCGTAGCCGGGGGAGGTAAAAACATTCAGTACTTC. This sequence joins TRBV9 and TRBJ2-4; possibly TRBD2 for D (6 bases). Between the trimmed V and J ends, which lost 0 bases and 4 bases, there was a span of 11 bases. Germline CDR1 is SGDLS and CDR2 is YYNGEE. The CDR3 loop spans 15 amino acids.

The chain has TRBV5-6 and TRBJ2-1; 14 bases map to TRBD2. The CDR3 has 16 residues. V was clipped by 0 bases and J by 6 bases; unmatched bases: 2. Germline V gene data show CDR1 as SGHDT and CDR2 as YYEEEE. The CDR3 DNA is TGTGCCAGCAGCTTGGCGACTAGCGGGGGGGCCAATGAGCAGTTCTTC. Its protein product is CASSLATSGGANEQFF.

This clonotype was found a few times. The chain couples TRBV20-1 to TRBJ2-4; TRBD2 matches 8 bases. J was trimmed by 13 bases and V by 5 bases; bases with no gene match: 22. The CDR3 is made up of 16 amino acids. CDR1 is DFQATT, CDR2 SNEGSKA, per germline (reference sequence). The CDR3 region has the DNA TGCAGTGCTTGGGCCTTACGGGGGGGCCGAGGAAATGAGCAGTACTTC. It codes for CSAWALRGGRGNEQYF.

This clonotype was detected a few times. The chain couples TRBV5-1 to TRBJ1-1, with TRBD1 matching over 7 bases. J gave up 3 bases and V 6 bases, and 11 bases lay outside the gene matches. The germline V gene has CDR1 SGHRS and CDR2 YFSETQ. The CDR3 totals 15 residues. In nucleotides, the CDR3 is TGCGCCAGCACCAAAACAGGGGCGAGGGACACTGAAGCTTTCTTT. This translates into CASTKTGARDTEAFF.

Concerning this clonotype: A much bigger clone sits one base away, suggesting this may be a read error. This rearrangement joins TRBV5-1 to TRBJ2-1; no reliable D call. The J call may be in error: the DNA end matches TRBJ2-7 better. This CDR3 region has 16 residues. Germline V gene sequence: CDR1 SGHRS, CDR2 YFSETQ. The CDR3 sequence: CASSLAGQSSYNEQYF. Written as DNA, the CDR3 is TGCGCCAGCAGCTTGGCCGGGCAGAGCTCCTACAATGAGCAGTACTTC.

The V gene is TRBV24-1, the J gene TRBJ2-5; D may match TRBD1 or TRBD2 (5 bases each). Germline V lookup: CDR1 KGHDR, CDR2 SFDVKD. The CDR3 has 17 residues. Trimming stripped 0 bases from V and 4 bases from J, with 17 bases between. In DNA, the CDR3 is TGTGCCACCAGTGATTTGGCCGGGACCCCTGGGGGAGAGACCCAGTACTTC. It is translated as CATSDLAGTPGGETQYF.